These T cell receptor beta chains were read from a single sample in a study of siplizumab effects on memory and regulatory T cells. Clones were sequenced by immunoSEQ multiplex PCR, and TCRdb holds only the in-frame ones, with some missing. The table shows fewer than 65,000 clones, with over 90% occurring only once. What was sequenced was CD8+ T cells sorted from blood. The receptors were sampled from a human donor in good health. Both conserved end residues are part of each CDR3. Each record gives: V gene, J gene, D gene, CDR3 protein, CDR3 DNA. D genes are given only for firm matches.

V gene: TRBV13
J gene: TRBJ2-7
D gene: -
CDR3 protein: CASSPPLWRGQYF
CDR3 DNA: TGTGCCAGCAGCCCACCCCTGTGGAGGGGGCAGTACTTC

V gene: TRBV18
J gene: TRBJ2-7
D gene: -
CDR3 protein: CASSGSVEYEQYF
CDR3 DNA: TGTGCCAGCTCCGGGTCGGTCGAGTACGAGCAGTACTTC

V gene: TRBV7-9
J gene: TRBJ1-5
D gene: -
CDR3 protein: CASSSDATKNQPQHF
CDR3 DNA: TGTGCCAGCAGCTCTGACGCGACGAAAAATCAGCCCCAGCATTTT

V gene: TRBV7-6
J gene: TRBJ2-7
D gene: -
CDR3 protein: CASSYHRGYEQYF
CDR3 DNA: TGTGCCAGCAGCTACCATAGGGGCTACGAGCAGTACTTC

V gene: TRBV10-3
J gene: TRBJ1-3
D gene: -
CDR3 protein: CATVEAGNTIYF
CDR3 DNA: TGTGCCACGGTGGAGGCGGGAAACACCATATATTTT

V gene: TRBV11-3
J gene: TRBJ2-2
D gene: TRBD1
CDR3 protein: CASRDRGPAGELFF
CDR3 DNA: TGTGCCAGCAGGGACAGGGGTCCCGCCGGGGAGCTGTTTTTT

V gene: TRBV7-9
J gene: TRBJ2-7
D gene: TRBD1
CDR3 protein: CASSVGQGPYEQYF
CDR3 DNA: TGTGCCAGCAGCGTAGGACAGGGGCCCTACGAGCAGTACTTC

V gene: TRBV10-3
J gene: TRBJ2-5
D gene: -
CDR3 protein: CAISESLRGQLEETQYF
CDR3 DNA: TGTGCCATCAGTGAGTCGTTGCGGGGACAATTGGAGGAGACCCAGTACTTC

V gene: TRBV11-2
J gene: TRBJ2-1
D gene: -
CDR3 protein: CASSLRALGGSYNEQFF
CDR3 DNA: TGTGCCAGCAGCTTAAGAGCTCTTGGCGGCTCCTACAATGAGCAGTTCTTC

V gene: TRBV27
J gene: TRBJ2-3
D gene: TRBD2
CDR3 protein: CASRGGAQGLNTQYF
CDR3 DNA: TGTGCCAGCAGGGGAGGGGCTCAAGGACTTAATACGCAGTATTTT

V gene: TRBV6-5
J gene: TRBJ2-5
D gene: -
CDR3 protein: CASSYSTLGKATQYF
CDR3 DNA: TGTGCCAGCAGTTACTCGACTCTGGGGAAGGCGACCCAGTACTTC

V gene: TRBV4-1
J gene: TRBJ2-7
D gene: TRBD2
CDR3 protein: CASSQVGGASYEQYF
CDR3 DNA: TGCGCCAGCAGCCAAGTCGGGGGGGCCTCCTACGAGCAGTACTTC

V gene: TRBV2
J gene: TRBJ1-2
D gene: TRBD1
CDR3 protein: CASTPLFDRDHGYTF
CDR3 DNA: TGTGCCAGTACTCCCCTGTTCGACAGGGATCATGGCTACACCTTC

V gene: TRBV4-2
J gene: TRBJ2-1
D gene: -
CDR3 protein: CASSQEKRYNEQFF
CDR3 DNA: TGTGCCAGCAGCCAAGAGAAGCGGTACAATGAGCAGTTCTTC

V gene: TRBV7-9
J gene: TRBJ2-1
D gene: TRBD2
CDR3 protein: CASSSTSGSLNEQFF
CDR3 DNA: TGTGCCAGCAGCAGTACTAGCGGGAGTTTAAATGAGCAGTTCTTC

V gene: TRBV19
J gene: TRBJ2-3
D gene: TRBD1
CDR3 protein: CASSPQGGTDTQYF
CDR3 DNA: TGTGCCAGTAGCCCACAGGGGGGCACAGATACGCAGTATTTT

V gene: TRBV7-9
J gene: TRBJ2-3
D gene: TRBD1
CDR3 protein: CASRPGQGYTDTQYF
CDR3 DNA: TGTGCCAGCAGGCCCGGACAGGGGTACACAGATACGCAGTATTTT